These 10 T cell receptor beta chains were all obtained from the same sample, sequenced in a study of cytomegalovirus exposure and HLA in healthy donors. Here immunoSEQ multiplex PCR was the method, and the copy in TCRdb shows in-frame clones only, minus some. The sample lists approximately 300,000 clones; roughly 90% were seen once. Material: PBMCs. The receptor set was obtained from a woman aged 18-29 years in good health and CMV-seronegative.

The chain joins TRBV6-6 to TRBJ1-1; 9 bases align to TRBD1. This CDR3 spans 15 amino acids. V dropped 2 bases and J dropped 5; count of bases not matched to a gene: 6. CDR1 is MNHNY and CDR2 is SVGAGI in the germline V gene (reference sequence). In DNA form, the CDR3 reads TGTGCCAGCAGTTACCGAGCGACAGGGGGGACTGAAGCTTTCTTT. It encodes CASSYRATGGTEAFF.

V gene TRBV7-9 combines with J gene TRBJ2-3; 8 positions agree with TRBD2. The length of the CDR3 is 14 residues. V lost 7 bases to trimming and J lost 6 bases; unmatched junction nucleotides: 9. Looked up from germline, CDR1 is SEHNR and CDR2 is FQNEAQ (reference sequence). CDR3 DNA: TGTGCCAGCACCCCAGCGGGAGTGTCCGATACGCAGTATTTT. This sequence encodes CASTPAGVSDTQYF.

The rearrangement joins TRBV7-9 to TRBJ1-1; D is ambiguous. Germline loops: CDR1 SEHNR, CDR2 FQNEAQ (reference sequence). The CDR3 is made up of 14 amino acids. Trimming cost V 4 bases and J 1 base, with 10 bases left between them. CDR3 DNA sequence: TGTGCCAGCAGCTGGGCGATGGGGAACACTGAAGCTTTCTTT. Protein product: CASSWAMGNTEAFF.

This chain's CDR3 is CASSGGLADQETQYF. CDR3 coding DNA: TGCGCCAGCAGCGGCGGACTAGCGGACCAAGAGACCCAGTACTTC. V and J are TRBV5-1 and TRBJ2-5, with 10 bases that match TRBD2. CDR1 is SGHRS, CDR2 YFSETQ, per germline. The V and J ends lost 4 bases and 0 bases, in that order; junction bases with no gene match: 3. This CDR3 has 15 residues.

This chain connects TRBV7-6 to TRBJ2-3; a possible D gene is TRBD1 (6 bases). V lost 1 base and J lost 6, with 20 bases in between. The CDR3 length is 17 residues. Germline V gene data show CDR1 as SGHVS and CDR2 as FNYEAQ. The CDR3 coding sequence is TGTGCCAGCAGCTTAGGGGTGGGGGCAGACCTAGGGGATACGCAGTATTTT. Its translation is CASSLGVGADLGDTQYF.

The chain employs TRBV7-9 and TRBJ2-1; 7 bases are shared with TRBD2. Looked up from germline, CDR1 is SEHNR and CDR2 is FQNEAQ (reference sequence). The CDR3 totals 18 residues. The V segment lost 5 bases and the J segment 0 bases; nucleotides outside the gene matches: 13. The CDR3 reads CASSLGRTSGSSYNEQFF. The CDR3 bases are TGTGCCAGCAGCCTGGGTAGGACTAGTGGTAGCTCCTACAATGAGCAGTTCTTC.

This clone was picked up a small number of times. CDR3 in DNA: TGTGCCAGCATCCAGCGGGAGTTAGGTACCTACGAGCAGTACTTC. This encodes CASIQRELGTYEQYF. This chain connects TRBV28 to TRBJ2-7; 8 nucleotides match TRBD2. This CDR3 region has 15 residues. V was pared by 7 bases and J by 2 bases, with 10 bases of the junction left unmatched. Germline V gives CDR1 MDHEN, CDR2 SYDVKM.

The chain recombines TRBV7-2 with TRBJ2-7; D call uncertain. V dropped 1 base and J dropped 7 bases, with 8 bases sitting between them. This CDR3 spans 12 amino acids. Germline V gene lookup returns CDR1 SGHTA and CDR2 FQGNSA. In DNA, the CDR3 is TGTGCCAGCAGCTTAGTGACACGGGAGCAGTACTTC. Translating it yields CASSLVTREQYF.

V gene TRBV7-2 combines with J gene TRBJ2-2; D possibly corresponds to TRBD2 (6 bases). The CDR3 loop spans 15 amino acids. Germline values: CDR1 SGHTA, CDR2 FQGNSA. With 5 bases removed from V and 0 bases from J, the gap between germline ends came to 10 bases. As DNA, the CDR3 is TGTGCCAGCAGCCCGACTAGGTCGAACACCGGGGAGCTGTTTTTT. Its translation is CASSPTRSNTGELFF.

V is TRBV4-1 and J is TRBJ2-7; 16 bases match TRBD2. The CDR3 is 19 amino acids. CDR1 is MGHRA and CDR2 is YSYEKL in the germline V gene. With 1 base clipped from V and 1 base from J, the junction kept 7 bases outside the gene matches. CDR3 nucleotide sequence: TGCGCCAGCAGCCAAGGGGGGGGACTAGCGGGAGGGCGGTCCTACGAGCAGTACTTC. Protein product: CASSQGGGLAGGRSYEQYF.